This T cell receptor beta chain was profiled in a study of post-analysis software for immune sequencing data (dated by TCRdb to about 2015). A note on the overall study: The recorded disease courses included relapsing-remitting, secondary progressive and progressive-relapsing multiple sclerosis, and some patients had no subtype annotation. Patient repertoires were compared against around twelve previously published healthy control repertoires from donors aged 6 to 25 years. A subset of samples was prepared in parallel using single-end sample barcoding, then pooled and co-amplified after Illumina adapter ligation. Results and caveats for the whole study, not just this receptor: Compared with controls, multiple sclerosis patients had significantly lower normalized Chao1 diversity, a finding suggesting substantial peripheral T-cell clonal expansion. The multiple sclerosis patient group was slightly younger than the control group. When samples were clustered directly using the F measure, samples prepared in the same batch co-clustered strongly, which prompted a batch-effect correction. Four to six TRBV segments, including TRBV5-6, TRBV5-1 and TRBV20-1, were significantly more frequent in patients than controls.

Libraries were prepared through PCR. Sequenced using an Illumina HiSeq 2500. To reduce PCR and sequencing biases, unique molecular identifiers were incorporated into the TCR beta cDNA libraries. Per 1 to 10 million input T cells, approximately 500,000 cDNA molecules were obtained, such that each molecule approximated one T cell. The same protocol used for the earlier healthy control dataset was applied to prepare and sequence the patient libraries. Within a given batch, samples were prepared together, multiplexed and sequenced on the same HiSeq lane. Under the source paper's analysis protocol: MIGEC was used to process the raw barcoded reads, and molecular identifier groups with only a single read were discarded before consensus assembly and CDR3 extraction. VDJtools was used for post-analysis of the clonotype tables, with diversity normalized by down-sampling every dataset to the smallest sample size. In repertoire overlap clustering, CDR3 amino acid sequences, but not nucleotide sequences, were matched to correct batch-related cross-sample contamination. Through fastp at Q25 and MiXCR, TCRdb rebuilt clones from the public reads, retaining in-frame beta chains. Records with the same CDR3 protein are collapsed into one entry carrying the most frequent genes and DNA. For this entry, the V and J calls and clone size follow TCRdb and not the study's own pipeline. This sample lists approximately 350,000 distinct CDR3 sequences; less than 40% were detected once. The ten biggest clones cover about an eighth of the sample.

A word on this clonotype: It lacks a known antigen. Per-base quality was not reported, and no clone a single base away is much larger than it.

V drops 3 bases and J drops 4 bases, leaving 19 bases in between. The CDR3 numbers 17 residues from cysteine through phenylalanine. Solely the CDR3 DNA is kept, with 51 bases framed from the first base. Per the germline V gene (reference sequence), SEHNR is the CDR1 and FQNEAQ is the CDR2. TCR beta repertoires were profiled from peripheral blood of 10 to 15 young patients with multiple sclerosis to demonstrate the VDJtools post-analysis software. Multiple sclerosis patients were children and adolescents aged about 6 to 16 years. The rearrangement joined TRBV7-9 to TRBJ1-5; the D gene remains uncertain. The receptor was isolated from a girl aged 5-17 years with multiple sclerosis. The sequenced material came from blood. CDR3 region: CASSLVTGWQLNQPQHF. The DNA sequence is given as TGTGCCAGCAGCTTGGTGACGGGATGGCAGCTGAATCAGCCCCAGCATTTT.